The clone carrying this T cell receptor (beta chain) was counted once. RNA amounts of about 0.5 to 1 ug underwent reverse transcription with random hexamers. Amplification of TCR beta CDR3 spanned 54 Vbeta and 13 Jbeta via immunoSEQ multiplex PCR. TCRdb passed the immunoSEQ multiplex PCR reads through MiXCR, listing each CDR3 protein once. The sample comprises over 140,000 distinct CDR3 sequences, 95% of which are singletons, and roughly 0.14% rests with the top ten. The CD8+ and CD4+ T cells were isolated magnetically using a negative isolation approach, whereas the TEMRA cells were enriched by FACS. Germline loops: CDR1 DFQATT, CDR2 SNEGSKA (reference sequence). The CDR3 has 14 amino acids. Trimming removed 7 bases from V and 0 bases from J, with 14 bases in between. This entry comes from a study of CD8 T cells in Susac syndrome.

V is TRBV20-1 and J is TRBJ2-3, with D perhaps matching TRBD2 (6 bases). This clonotype was obtained from a human donor with Susac syndrome. Sequencing was performed on CD4+ T cells from PBMCs. The CDR3 region is CSVSMLASTDTQYF. CDR3 in DNA: TGCAGTGTCTCTATGCTAGCGAGCACAGATACGCAGTATTTT.